The 10 T cell receptor beta chains reported below all come from one sample, sequenced in a study of shared clonotypes between healthy human individuals. Cells designated naive CD8 were CD45RO-negative and were positively selected for CCR7, with terminally differentiated effector memory CD45RA+ cells excluded. Repertoires were generated with immunoSEQ multiplex PCR, while TCRdb's copy carries only in-frame clones and drops some. The sample gives about 2 million clones, about 95% of which show up once; roughly 1% is in the top ten. Material for sequencing was naive CD8+ T cells sorted from blood. Receptors originate from a man younger than 35 in good health.

This clone was observed once. The J gene is TRBJ2-1, the V gene TRBV4-3; 7 positions match TRBD2. Germline V CDR1 and CDR2: LGHNA, YSLEER. This CDR3 is built from 15 residues. V lost 0 bases to trimming and J lost 7 bases; unmatched junction nucleotides: 6. The CDR3 DNA reads TGCGCCAGCAGCCAAGATCGGGCTAGCGGTAATGAGCAGTTCTTC. It is translated as CASSQDRASGNEQFF.

The gene calls are TRBV7-9 and TRBJ1-2; 7 nucleotides align to TRBD1. The CDR3 covers 13 residues. Trimming at V came to 9 bases and at J to 6 bases, leaving 10 bases not matched to a gene. The germline CDR1 and CDR2 sequences are SEHNR and FQNEAQ (reference sequence). The CDR3 DNA follows: TGTGCCAGTAATCGGGACAGCTCGGATGGCTACACCTTC. This sequence encodes CASNRDSSDGYTF. Full variable domain (rest looked up from reference TRBV7-9 and TRBJ1-2): DTGVSQNPRHKITKRGQNVTFRCDPISEHNRLYWYRQTLGQGPEFLTYFQNEAQLEKSRLLSDRFSAERPKGSFSTLEIQRTEQGDSAMYLCASNRDSSDGYTFGSGTRLTVV.

The CDR3 DNA reads TGCGCCAGCAGCCAAGAGGGGGAGGATGAGCAGTTCTTC. This encodes CASSQEGEDEQFF. The rearrangement uses TRBV4-3 and TRBJ2-1; TRBD2 is a possible D gene (6 bases). CDR1 LGHNA and CDR2 YSLEER come from the germline V gene. Trimming cost V 0 bases and J 8 bases, with 8 bases left between them. The CDR3 is made up of 13 amino acids.

V and J are TRBV30 and TRBJ2-5; 9 bases fit TRBD2. Germline V gene data show CDR1 as GTSNPN and CDR2 as SVGIG (reference sequence). V shed 2 bases and J 4 bases; nucleotides not matched to a gene: 5. The CDR3 is 14 residues long. The CDR3 sequence is CAWSSGGGVETQYF. Here the CDR3 DNA reads TGTGCCTGGAGTTCGGGCGGGGGGGTAGAGACCCAGTACTTC.

The rearrangement joins TRBV29-1 to TRBJ1-1; D ambiguous. V lost 6 bases and J 6 bases, leaving 17 bases between the germline ends. This CDR3 has 13 residues. The V gene's germline CDR1 is SQVTM and CDR2 ANQGSEA. CDR3: CSVYDMGSAEAFF. CDR3 DNA sequence: TGCAGCGTCTACGACATGGGGTCAGCTGAAGCTTTCTTT.

Note on this clone: Additional DNA sequences in this sample encode the identical CDR3. V usage is TRBV28 and J usage is TRBJ2-7; 8 bases line up with TRBD2. V was clipped by 2 bases and J by 3 bases; unmatched bases: 3. Germline loops: CDR1 MDHEN, CDR2 SYDVKM. CDR3 length equals 14 residues. CDR3 residues: CASSLAGGDYEQYF. The CDR3 DNA sequence: TGTGCCAGCAGTTTAGCCGGGGGGGACTACGAGCAGTACTTC. Complete variable domain (other parts from reference TRBV28 and TRBJ2-7): DVKVTQSSRYLVKRTGEKVFLECVQDMDHENMFWYRQDPGLGLRLIYFSYDVKMKEKGDIPEGYSVSREKKERFSLILESASTNQTSMYLCASSLAGGDYEQYFGPGTRLTVT.

The rearrangement uses TRBV5-6 and TRBJ1-4, with a tentative D call TRBD1 (5 bases). V shed 4 bases and J shed 5 bases, with 15 bases lying between them. There are 15 residues in the CDR3. The germline V gene encodes CDR1 SGHDT and CDR2 YYEEEE. The CDR3 bases are TGTGCCAGCAGCGATTACAGGTTGCCGAATGAAAAACTGTTTTTT. Translated: CASSDYRLPNEKLFF.

A single count supports this clone. The chain employs TRBV7-9 and TRBJ1-2, with D tentatively TRBD1 (6 bases). Looked up from germline, CDR1 is SEHNR and CDR2 is FQNEAQ (reference sequence). The V and J ends lost 4 bases and 4 bases respectively, with 13 bases between them. This CDR3 comprises 14 residues. The CDR3: CASSYGGAGYGYTF. CDR3 sequence (DNA): TGTGCCAGCAGCTATGGGGGGGCAGGCTATGGCTACACCTTC.

The chain is built from TRBV27 and TRBJ1-1, with D possibly TRBD1 on 5 matching bases. The CDR3 has 14 residues. Trimming took off 5 bases at V and 5 bases at J, with 15 bases between the two ends. Germline V lookup: CDR1 MNHEY, CDR2 SMNVEV (reference sequence). The DNA of the CDR3 is TGTGCCAGCAGTAACGGCGGGGGTAAGACTGAAGCTTTCTTT. Residues: CASSNGGGKTEAFF.

The genes are TRBV29-1 and TRBJ1-1; unclear D gene. Germline CDR1 is SQVTM and CDR2 is ANQGSEA. There are 12 residues in the CDR3. Trimming pared 5 bases from V and 4 bases from J, leaving 11 bases between. CDR3 amino acids: CSVSDQSTEAFF. The DNA for the CDR3 is TGCAGCGTTTCGGACCAGAGCACTGAAGCTTTCTTT. Using reference TRBV29-1 and TRBJ1-1 for the parts outside the CDR3, the full variable domain is SAVISQKPSRDICQRGTSLTIQCQVDSQVTMMFWYRQQPGQSLTLIATANQGSEATYESGFVIDKFPISRPNLTFSTLTVSNMSPEDSSIYLCSVSDQSTEAFFGQGTRLTVV.